This is a list of T cell receptor beta chains from one sample in a study of T cells in Graves' hyperthyroidism and ophthalmopathy. Each CDR3 protein is one row after TCRdb ran MiXCR on the multiplex PCR reads. The data contain under 300,000 distinct CDR3 sequences, about an eighth of them singletons. Sequencing used blood. Receptors originate from a middle-aged woman with Graves' hyperthyroidism. The CDR3 runs from the conserved cysteine through the conserved F or W. Fields, in order: CDR3 DNA, CDR3 protein, D gene, J gene, clone size, V gene. A D gene is named only where the DNA matches it firmly. The listing skips clone size in some rows; elsewhere it reads once, few, many or a size class.

DNA: TGTGCCAGCAGCTTCGGATACACTGCGTCAGATACGCAGTATTTT
CDR3: CASSFGYTASDTQYF
D: -
J: TRBJ2-3
size: -
V: TRBV7-6

DNA: TGTGCCAGCAGCGCAGGACAGGGGTACTATGGCTACACCTTC
CDR3: CASSAGQGYYGYTF
D: TRBD1
J: TRBJ1-2
size: many
V: TRBV11-3

DNA: TGTGCCAGCAGCTTAGTGGGGTTGAACACCGGGGAGCTGTTTTTT
CDR3: CASSLVGLNTGELFF
D: -
J: TRBJ2-2
size: -
V: TRBV11-3

DNA: TGTGCCAGCAGCCAAGAGAGGGATTCACCCCTCCACTTT
CDR3: CASSQERDSPLHF
D: -
J: TRBJ1-6
size: many
V: TRBV3-1

DNA: TGTGCCATCAGCGGGACCACAGATACGCAGTATTTT
CDR3: CAISGTTDTQYF
D: -
J: TRBJ2-3
size: many
V: TRBV10-3

DNA: TGTGCCAGCAAGGACAGGGGGCCGGCAGATACGCAGTATTTT
CDR3: CASKDRGPADTQYF
D: TRBD1
J: TRBJ2-3
size: many
V: TRBV2

DNA: TGTGCCAGCAGTAGACTACAAGAGACCCAGTACTTC
CDR3: CASSRLQETQYF
D: -
J: TRBJ2-5
size: many
V: TRBV6-1

DNA: TGTGCCAGTACCCGGGAGGTCGATTCGGGGGAGCAGTACTTC
CDR3: CASTREVDSGEQYF
D: TRBD2
J: TRBJ2-7
size: many
V: TRBV9

DNA: TGTGCCAGCGTCGACAACGAGAGGGGCGCCTACAATGAGCAGTTCTTC
CDR3: CASVDNERGAYNEQFF
D: -
J: TRBJ2-1
size: once
V: TRBV28

DNA: TGTGCCAGCAGTTACTCGACCGGGGGCAATCAGCCCCAGCATTTT
CDR3: CASSYSTGGNQPQHF
D: -
J: TRBJ1-5
size: many
V: TRBV6-5

DNA: TGTGCCAGCAGTTCCAAAGGGGGGAATCAGCCCCAGCATTTT
CDR3: CASSSKGGNQPQHF
D: -
J: TRBJ1-5
size: many
V: TRBV27

DNA: TGTGCCAGCAGCTTGGGGATCCAAGAGACCCAGTACTTC
CDR3: CASSLGIQETQYF
D: -
J: TRBJ2-5
size: many
V: TRBV7-2

DNA: TGCGCCAGCAGCCAGATAGGACTACCCAGCACAGATACGCAGTATTTT
CDR3: CASSQIGLPSTDTQYF
D: -
J: TRBJ2-3
size: -
V: TRBV4-1

DNA: TGCAGTGCTAGGGGCAGGGCCAGTGAAGCTTTCTTT
CDR3: CSARGRASEAFF
D: -
J: TRBJ1-1
size: -
V: TRBV20-1

DNA: TGTGCCACCCGATTTAGATTTAGCAATCAGCCCCAGCATTTT
CDR3: CATRFRFSNQPQHF
D: -
J: TRBJ1-5
size: -
V: TRBV19

DNA: TGTGCCAGCAGACCGAAGGTTAGGGCGTACAATGAGCAGTTCTTC
CDR3: CASRPKVRAYNEQFF
D: -
J: TRBJ2-1
size: many
V: TRBV12-3/TRBV12-4

DNA: TGTGCCACCAGCAAGCGGGAAGCCTCCTACGAGCAGTACTTC
CDR3: CATSKREASYEQYF
D: TRBD2
J: TRBJ2-7
size: many
V: TRBV15

DNA: TGTGCCAGCTCACCACTCAGCCTGGACACTGAAGCTTTCTTT
CDR3: CASSPLSLDTEAFF
D: -
J: TRBJ1-1
size: few
V: TRBV18

DNA: TGTGCCATCAGTGAATGGACAGGTTTGAACACTGAAGCTTTCTTT
CDR3: CAISEWTGLNTEAFF
D: TRBD1
J: TRBJ1-1
size: many
V: TRBV10-3

DNA: TGCAGCGTTTACACAGGGGAGGCCTACGAGCAGTACTTC
CDR3: CSVYTGEAYEQYF
D: -
J: TRBJ2-7
size: many
V: TRBV29-1

DNA: TGTGCCAGCAGCTTAGCACCTCATTCACCCCTCCACTTT
CDR3: CASSLAPHSPLHF
D: -
J: TRBJ1-6
size: -
V: TRBV11-3

DNA: TGTGCCAGCACGGGAACGGGAGTTGGCGAGCAGTACTTC
CDR3: CASTGTGVGEQYF
D: -
J: TRBJ2-7
size: -
V: TRBV2

DNA: TGTGCCAGCAGCTCCCCTGGGGGAGCGGGAGAAACCGGGGAGCTGTTTTTT
CDR3: CASSSPGGAGETGELFF
D: TRBD2
J: TRBJ2-2
size: many
V: TRBV6-1

DNA: TGTGCCAGCTCACCCTCGGGACTGGGCTACGAGCAGTACTTC
CDR3: CASSPSGLGYEQYF
D: -
J: TRBJ2-7
size: -
V: TRBV18